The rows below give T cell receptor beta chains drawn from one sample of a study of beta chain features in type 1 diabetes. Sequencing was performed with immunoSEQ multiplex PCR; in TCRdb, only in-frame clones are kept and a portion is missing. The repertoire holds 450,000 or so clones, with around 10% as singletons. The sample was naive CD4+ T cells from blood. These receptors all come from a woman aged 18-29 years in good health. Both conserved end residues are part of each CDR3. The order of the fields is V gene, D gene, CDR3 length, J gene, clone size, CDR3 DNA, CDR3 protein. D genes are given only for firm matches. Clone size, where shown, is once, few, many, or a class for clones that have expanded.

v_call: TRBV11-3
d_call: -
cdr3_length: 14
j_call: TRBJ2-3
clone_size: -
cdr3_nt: TGTGCCAGCAGCTGGGGCCCAGGGTCAGATACGCAGTATTTT
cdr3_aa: CASSWGPGSDTQYF

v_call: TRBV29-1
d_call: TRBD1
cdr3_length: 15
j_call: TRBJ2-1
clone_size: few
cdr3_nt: TGCAGCGTCGGGACAGTTTTTATCTCCTACAATGAGCAGTTCTTC
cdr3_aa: CSVGTVFISYNEQFF

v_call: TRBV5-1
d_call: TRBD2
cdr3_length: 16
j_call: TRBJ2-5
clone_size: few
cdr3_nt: TGCGCCAGCAGCTTGGGGCCTAGCGGGCTCCAAGAGACCCAGTACTTC
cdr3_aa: CASSLGPSGLQETQYF

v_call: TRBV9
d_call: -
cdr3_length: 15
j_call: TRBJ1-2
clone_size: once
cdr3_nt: TGTGCCAGCAGCGTAGCCGCAGGGAATAACTATGGCTACACCTTC
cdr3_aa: CASSVAAGNNYGYTF

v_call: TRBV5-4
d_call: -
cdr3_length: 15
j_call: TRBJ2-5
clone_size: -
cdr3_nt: TGCGCCAGCAGCCAAGCAACGGGAGCGGGAGAGACCCAGTACTTC
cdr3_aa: CASSQATGAGETQYF

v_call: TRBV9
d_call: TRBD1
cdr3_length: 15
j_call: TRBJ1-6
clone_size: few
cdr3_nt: TGTGCCAGCAGCGTAGATGCGCAGGGGGTGGTTCCCCTCCACTTT
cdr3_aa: CASSVDAQGVVPLHF

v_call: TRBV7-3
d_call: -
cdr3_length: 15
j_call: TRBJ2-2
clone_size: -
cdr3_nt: TGTGCCAGCAGCCCTAACGGGGGAGACACCGGGGAGCTGTTTTTT
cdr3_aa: CASSPNGGDTGELFF

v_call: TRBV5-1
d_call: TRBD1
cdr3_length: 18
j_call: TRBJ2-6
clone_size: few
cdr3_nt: TGCGCCAGCAGCCTCACCGGGACAGGAACGTCTGGGGCCAACGTCCTGACTTTC
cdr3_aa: CASSLTGTGTSGANVLTF

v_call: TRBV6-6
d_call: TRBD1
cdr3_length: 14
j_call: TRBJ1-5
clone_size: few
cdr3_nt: TGTGCCAGCAGTTACGGACAGGGCAATCAGCCCCAGCATTTT
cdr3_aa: CASSYGQGNQPQHF

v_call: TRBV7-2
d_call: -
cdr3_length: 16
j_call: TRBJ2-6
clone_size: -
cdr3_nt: TGTGCCAGCAGCTCCATCACTAAGACCGGGGCCAACGTCCTGACTTTC
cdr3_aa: CASSSITKTGANVLTF

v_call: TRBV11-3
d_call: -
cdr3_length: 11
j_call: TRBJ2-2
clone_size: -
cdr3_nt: TGTGCCAGCCGCGGGGCCGGGGAGCTGTTTTTT
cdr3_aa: CASRGAGELFF

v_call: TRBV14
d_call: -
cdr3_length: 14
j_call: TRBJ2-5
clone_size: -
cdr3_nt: TGTGCCAGCAGCCAAGGGGGGGTCCAAGAGACCCAGTACTTC
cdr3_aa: CASSQGGVQETQYF

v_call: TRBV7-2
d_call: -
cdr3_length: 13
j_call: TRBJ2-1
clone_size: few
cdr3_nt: TGTGCCAGCAGCTTCGTTCCCCTCGATGAGCAGTTCTTC
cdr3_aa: CASSFVPLDEQFF

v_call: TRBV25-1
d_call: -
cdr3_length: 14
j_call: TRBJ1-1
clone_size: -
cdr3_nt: TGTGCCAGCAGTGTCCAGGGGTCCTCAGGTGAAGCTTTCTTT
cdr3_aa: CASSVQGSSGEAFF

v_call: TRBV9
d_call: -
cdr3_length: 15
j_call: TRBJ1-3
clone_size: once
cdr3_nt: TGTGCCAGCAGCGAGACGACGTTCTCTGGAAACACCATATATTTT
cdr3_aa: CASSETTFSGNTIYF

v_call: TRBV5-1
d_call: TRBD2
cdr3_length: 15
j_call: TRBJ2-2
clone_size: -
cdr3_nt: TGCGCCAGCAGCTTTGGGACTAGGGATACCGGGGAGCTGTTTTTT
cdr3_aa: CASSFGTRDTGELFF

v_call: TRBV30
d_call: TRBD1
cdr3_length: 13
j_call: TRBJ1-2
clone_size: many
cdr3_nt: TGTGCCTGGACCCCTGACAGGGGCTATGGCTACACCTTC
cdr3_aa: CAWTPDRGYGYTF

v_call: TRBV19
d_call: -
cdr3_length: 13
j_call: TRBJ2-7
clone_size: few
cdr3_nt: TGTGCCAGTAGTATAGCGCTCCATTACGAGCAGTACTTC
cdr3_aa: CASSIALHYEQYF

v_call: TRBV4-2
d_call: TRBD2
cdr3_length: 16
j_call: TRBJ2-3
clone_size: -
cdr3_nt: TGTGCCAGCAGCCAAATGGAGACTAGCGGGTCGAATACGCAGTATTTT
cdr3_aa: CASSQMETSGSNTQYF

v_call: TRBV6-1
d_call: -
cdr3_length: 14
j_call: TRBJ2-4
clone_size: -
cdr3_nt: TGTGCCAGCAGCCTACAGCTAGCCAAAAACATTCAGTACTTC
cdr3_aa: CASSLQLAKNIQYF

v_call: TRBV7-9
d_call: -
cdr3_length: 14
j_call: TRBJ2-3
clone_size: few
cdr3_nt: TGTGCCAGCAGCTACGGCAGAAGCACAGATACGCAGTATTTT
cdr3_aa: CASSYGRSTDTQYF

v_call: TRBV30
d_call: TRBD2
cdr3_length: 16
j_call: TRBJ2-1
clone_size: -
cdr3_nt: TGTGCCTGGAGTGTACGGCATAAATCGCTAGCGGGTGAGCAGTTCTTC
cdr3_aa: CAWSVRHKSLAGEQFF

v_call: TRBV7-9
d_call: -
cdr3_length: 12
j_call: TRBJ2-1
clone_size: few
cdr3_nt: TGTGCCAGCAGCCCCTCGGCAATGGAGCAGTTCTTC
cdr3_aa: CASSPSAMEQFF

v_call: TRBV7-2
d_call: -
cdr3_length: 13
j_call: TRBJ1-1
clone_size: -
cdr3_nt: TGTGCCAGCAGCTTTAGTGTAGACACTGAAGCTTTCTTT
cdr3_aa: CASSFSVDTEAFF